The entry that follows covers one T cell receptor (beta chain) sequence. What it binds is not known. Profiling relied on immunoSEQ multiplex PCR, and the TCRdb table lists in-frame clones only, not all of them. This table has 75,000 to 95,000 clones, around 82% appearing once. These data originate in a study of lymphopenia after photon versus proton radiotherapy. Study-wide findings and caveats: Proton therapy kept repertoires fairly stable, unlike photons, which gained effector/memory cells. Post-nadir TCR diversity decline inversely tracked overall survival among those who died.

Sample: peripheral blood, taken from a patient treated with proton-based radiotherapy. The TCR sequence derives from a man aged 60-69 years with pancreatic cancer.

CDR3 nucleotide sequence: TGTGCCAGCAGCCCTAGACGACAGGACTATGGCTACACCTTC. Its protein product is CASSPRRQDYGYTF. The V gene is TRBV7-2, the J gene TRBJ1-2; maybe TRBD1 (6 bases). Germline CDR1 SGHTA, CDR2 FQGNSA. The ends were cut back, 5 bases at V and 3 bases at J, with 13 bases in the middle. The CDR3 contains 14 residues.